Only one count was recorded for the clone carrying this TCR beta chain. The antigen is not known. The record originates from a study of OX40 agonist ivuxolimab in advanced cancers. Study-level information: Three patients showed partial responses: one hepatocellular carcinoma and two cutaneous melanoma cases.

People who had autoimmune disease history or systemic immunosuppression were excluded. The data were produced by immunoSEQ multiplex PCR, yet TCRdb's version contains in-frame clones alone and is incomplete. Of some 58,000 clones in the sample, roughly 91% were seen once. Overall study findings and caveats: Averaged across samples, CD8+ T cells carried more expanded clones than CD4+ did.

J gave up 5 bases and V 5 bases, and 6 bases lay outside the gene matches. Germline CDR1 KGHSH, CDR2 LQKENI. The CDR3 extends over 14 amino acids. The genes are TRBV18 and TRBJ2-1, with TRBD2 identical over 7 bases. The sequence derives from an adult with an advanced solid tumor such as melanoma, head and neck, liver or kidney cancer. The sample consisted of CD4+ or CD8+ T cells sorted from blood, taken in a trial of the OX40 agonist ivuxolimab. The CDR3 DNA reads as TGTGCCAGCTCAGGACTACGGGGGGACAATGAGCAGTTCTTC. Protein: CASSGLRGDNEQFF.